The 10 T cell receptor beta chains below were found in one sample sequenced in a study of blood T cells in healthy people across ages. Primed by a sample-barcoded 5' primer and a J-beta primer mix, a second PCR proceeded for 7 to 11 cycles. TCRdb re-derived calls from the 5' RACE reads in MiXCR, one entry per CDR3 protein. This sample has around 1.1 million distinct CDR3 sequences, with 35% to 40% found just once. The sample taken for sequencing was blood. These receptors came from a young man in good health.

This rearrangement joins TRBV15 to TRBJ1-6; 7 bases agree with TRBD1. Germline CDR1 reads LNHNV; CDR2 reads YYDKDF (reference sequence). After removal of 3 bases from V and 6 bases from J, the junction contained 5 bases not matched to a gene. This CDR3 has 15 amino acids. Written as DNA, the CDR3 is TGTGCCACCAGCAGCGATTACAGGGGTAATTCACCCCTCCACTTT. Its translation is CATSSDYRGNSPLHF.

This clonotype was observed a handful of times. The rearrangement uses TRBV25-1 and TRBJ1-2, with 9 bases lining up with TRBD1. The CDR3 is made up of 14 amino acids. Looked up from germline, CDR1 is MGHDK and CDR2 is SYGVNS. Germline trimming cut 3 bases from V and 7 bases from J; bases unmatched to any gene: 6. The CDR3 region is CASSDPGQGFGYTF. CDR3 sequence (DNA): TGTGCCAGCAGTGATCCGGGACAGGGCTTTGGCTACACCTTC.

This clonotype was observed a few times. The J gene is TRBJ1-2, the V gene TRBV4-1; D gene uncertain. Trimming took off 0 bases at V and 4 bases at J, with 15 bases between the two ends. The V gene's germline CDR1 is MGHRA and CDR2 YSYEKL. The CDR3 contains 16 residues. DNA of the CDR3: TGCGCCAGCAGCCAAGAGGTTAGAGCGCGGACCTATGGCTACACCTTC. It is translated as CASSQEVRARTYGYTF.

The chain is built from TRBV7-9 and TRBJ2-1; 8 positions match TRBD2. The germline V gene encodes CDR1 SEHNR and CDR2 FQNEAQ (reference sequence). The CDR3 has 15 residues. After removal of 5 bases from V and 3 bases from J, the junction contained 6 bases not matched to a gene. The DNA for the CDR3 is TGTGCCAGCAGCACCGAGCGGGAGAGCTACAATGAGCAGTTCTTC. Its protein is CASSTERESYNEQFF. Drawing the rest from reference TRBV7-9 and TRBJ2-1, the complete variable domain is DTGVSQNPRHKITKRGQNVTFRCDPISEHNRLYWYRQTLGQGPEFLTYFQNEAQLEKSRLLSDRFSAERPKGSFSTLEIQRTEQGDSAMYLCASSTERESYNEQFFGPGTRLTVL.

The chain employs TRBV4-1 and TRBJ1-1; D gene uncertain. This CDR3 is 15 amino acids long. The germline V and J ends were trimmed by 0 bases and 0 bases, with 8 bases remaining between them. The germline V gene encodes CDR1 MGHRA and CDR2 YSYEKL. The CDR3 DNA reads as TGCGCCAGCAGCCAAGAGACCGCTATGAACACTGAAGCTTTCTTT. Protein sequence: CASSQETAMNTEAFF.

The gene calls are TRBV21-1 and TRBJ2-7; TRBD1 reflects the table's D call only, with no check against the DNA. TRBV21-1 is a recognized pseudogene. This CDR3 has 14 residues. As DNA, the CDR3 is TGTGCCAGCAGCAAACCCCTGGACCGCTACGAGCAGTACTTC. Its protein is CASSKPLDRYEQYF.

This chain joins TRBV6-6 and TRBJ2-5, with D perhaps matching TRBD1 (5 bases). The CDR3 runs 13 residues. The germline gives CDR1 MNHNY, CDR2 SVGAGI (reference sequence). Trimming took off 11 bases at V and 3 bases at J, with 16 bases between the two ends. This chain's CDR3 is CAPLGLGEETQYF. The CDR3, as DNA: TGTGCCCCCCTGGGCCTAGGGGAAGAGACCCAGTACTTC.

The sample holds a few counts of this clonotype. The chain has TRBV20-1 and TRBJ2-1; 12 nucleotides agree with TRBD2. This CDR3 has 15 residues. Germline CDR1 and CDR2: DFQATT and SNEGSKA (reference sequence). The trim removed 5 bases at V and 7 bases at J, leaving 9 bases unmatched. Here the CDR3 reads CSAQPTSGGRNEQFF. Here the CDR3 DNA reads TGCAGTGCTCAACCCACTAGCGGGGGGAGGAATGAGCAGTTCTTC.

J is TRBJ1-1 and V is TRBV5-1; D remains unclear. The CDR3 runs 13 residues. Germline lookup yields CDR1 SGHRS and CDR2 YFSETQ. Trimming took off 4 bases at V and 6 bases at J, with 13 bases between the two ends. This CDR3 reads CASSHSTGPEAFF. CDR3 in DNA: TGCGCCAGCAGCCACTCGACCGGGCCTGAAGCTTTCTTT.

The chain uses TRBV7-2 and TRBJ2-1; D uncertain. Germline CDR1 reads SGHTA; CDR2 reads FQGNSA. CDR3 length: 12 residues. Trimming removed 4 bases from V and 5 bases from J, with 6 bases in between. The chain's CDR3 is CASSSPNNEQFF. CDR3 sequence (DNA): TGTGCCAGCAGCTCCCCCAACAATGAGCAGTTCTTC.